This entry lists 10 T cell receptor beta chains sequenced from one sample in a study of human T cells and chemical hapten exposure. The time point was: pre-sensitization, week 0. As to treatment: therapeutic diphenylcyclopropenone sensitization with weekly scalp DPC. MiXCR, run by TCRdb on the RACE reads, gives a single entry per CDR3 protein. The data contain 250,000 or so distinct CDR3 sequences, approximately 8% of them singletons. The specimen comprised whole blood, sampled in connection with sensitization to the hapten diphenylcyclopropenone (DPC). Every receptor here comes from a man younger than 35 with alopecia areata. Some clones in this sample may be carry-over from other donors' samples.

This clonotype was seen only a few times. This sequence joins TRBV11-2 and TRBJ2-1; no clear D gene. The CDR3 is 14 amino acids. CDR1 and CDR2 from the germline V gene are SGHAT and FQNNGV. V was trimmed by 5 bases and J by 12 bases, leaving 20 bases between them. As DNA, the CDR3 is TGTGCCAGCAGCGGCGTGAACTTAGTGCCGGGGCAGTTCTTC. Amino acids: CASSGVNLVPGQFF.

This clonotype was detected many times. The chain is built from TRBV12-3 or TRBV12-4 and TRBJ1-1, with TRBD1 matching 9 bases. Losses at the gene ends were 6 bases for V and 5 bases for J; bases not matched to a gene: 4. The CDR3 consists of 13 residues. DNA for the CDR3: TGTGCCAGCAGGGGGACAGGGTCGACTGAAGCTTTCTTT. Translation: CASRGTGSTEAFF.

In this sample, this clonotype turned up a few times. The chain carries TRBV27 and TRBJ2-1; 9 positions agree with TRBD2. The junction had 18 bases not matched to a gene; V was cut back by 11 bases and J by 7 bases. The germline V gene has CDR1 MNHEY and CDR2 SMNVEV (reference sequence). This CDR3 has 16 residues. DNA of the CDR3: TGTGCCGTCTATGGCGCGCGGGGGGGCATATTTAATGAGCAGTTCTTC. Its protein product is CAVYGARGGIFNEQFF.

This clonotype was picked up a small number of times. The genes are TRBV28 and TRBJ2-7; 16 nucleotides match TRBD2. The V gene end was trimmed by 6 bases and the J gene end by 1 base; junction bases not matched to a gene: 3. The CDR3 has 16 amino acids. Germline CDR1 is MDHEN and CDR2 is SYDVKM. This CDR3 reads CASSGTSGGESYEQYF. The CDR3 nucleotides read TGTGCCAGCAGCGGGACTAGCGGGGGGGAGTCCTACGAGCAGTACTTC.

The chain couples TRBV11-2 to TRBJ1-1; D remains ambiguous. CDR1 SGHAT and CDR2 FQNNGV come from the germline V gene. The CDR3 runs 16 residues. V lost 5 bases, J lost 3 bases, and 19 bases lay in between. CDR3 residues: CASSPRAGTTDTEAFF. CDR3 DNA: TGTGCCAGCAGCCCTCGGGCAGGTACTACCGACACTGAAGCTTTCTTT.

This clonotype occurred a few times. The rearrangement links TRBV7-2 to TRBJ2-3; 8 bases line up with TRBD2. The ends lost 5 bases at V and 5 bases at J; junction bases unmatched: 9. CDR3 size: 15 residues. Germline loops: CDR1 SGHTA, CDR2 FQGNSA. The CDR3 nucleotides are TGTGCCAGCAGCCCGGGGACTAGAATAGTAGATACGCAGTATTTT. As protein: CASSPGTRIVDTQYF.

This clonotype was detected only a few times. Its ends do not fully match the called genes, so a read error is possible. The CDR3 protein is CATTRRDYDEQFF. The CDR3 nucleotides read TGTGCCACCACGAGGCGGGACTACGATGAGCAGTTCTTC. V is TRBV10-3 and J is TRBJ2-1; TRBD2 matches 7 bases. CDR3 length: 13 amino acids. CDR1 ENHRY and CDR2 SYGVKD come from the germline V gene.

The V and J genes are TRBV6-5 and TRBJ2-7; possibly TRBD1 or TRBD2 for D (6 bases each). Germline V gene sequence: CDR1 MNHEY, CDR2 SVGAGI. CDR3 size: 16 residues. Trimming stripped 0 bases from V and 3 bases from J, with 15 bases between. CDR3 in amino acids: CASSYSSGGRHYEQYF. In DNA form, the CDR3 reads TGTGCCAGCAGTTACTCGTCCGGGGGCCGTCACTACGAGCAGTACTTC.

A remark on this clonotype: This may stem from a read error, because a much larger clone lies one nucleotide away. V usage is TRBV12-3 or TRBV12-4 and J usage is TRBJ1-4; D is possibly TRBD1 (6 bases). This CDR3 region has 12 residues. V shed 7 bases and J shed 14 bases, with 17 bases lying between them. CDR3 nucleotide sequence: TGTGCCAGCACCACGGACAGTTTCCGCCTGTTTTTT. Its translation: CASTTDSFRLFF.

The chain joins TRBV6-5 to TRBJ1-2; D remains ambiguous. The CDR3 contains 13 residues. The V end was cut by 5 bases, the J end by 2 bases, with 9 bases between. Germline V gene sequence: CDR1 MNHEY, CDR2 SVGAGI. The CDR3 nucleotides are TGTGCCAGCAGTGATCAGGAGAACTATGGCTACACCTTC. Translated: CASSDQENYGYTF.